This TCR beta chain appears in the sequencing data of a study of blood T cell repertoires in COVID-19. TCRdb keeps only in-frame clones here, not all; method: immunoSEQ multiplex PCR. The table shows about 64,000 clones, with around 90% occurring only once. The CDR3 extends over 16 amino acids. The V segment lost 1 base and the J segment 4 bases; nucleotides outside the gene matches: 6. Germline V gene data show CDR1 as SGHRS and CDR2 as YFSETQ. The rearrangement joins TRBV5-1 to TRBJ2-5, with 11 positions matching TRBD1. The receptor comes from a woman between 55 and 75 years old with COVID-19, enrolled during active disease. Specimen: peripheral blood. The CDR3 sequence: CASSLRGTGGGETQYF. CDR3 nucleotides: TGCGCCAGCAGCTTGAGAGGGACAGGGGGTGGAGAGACCCAGTACTTC.